This T cell receptor beta chain was documented in a study of blood T cell repertoires in COVID-19. After removal of 4 bases from V and 0 bases from J, the junction contained 3 bases not matched to a gene. CDR1 and CDR2 from the germline V gene are LGHNA and YNFKEQ. The CDR3 is made up of 15 amino acids. As originally analysed: Cell counts per sample came from amplifying reference gene primers. Data came from immunoSEQ multiplex PCR; TCRdb stores just in-frame clones and leaves some out. That table furnishes V, J and clone size, whereas the DNA furnished D and trimming. Of 200,000 or so clones in the sample, approximately 79% were seen once.

The chain combines TRBV4-2 with TRBJ1-3; the match to TRBD1 covers 7 bases. The source is a man aged 55 to 70 with active or convalescent COVID-19. The material sequenced was peripheral blood. The CDR3 DNA is TGTGCCAGCAGCCCTCCAGGGGGCTCTGGAAACACCATATATTTT. Translated: CASSPPGGSGNTIYF.